These T cell receptor beta chains were read from a single sample in a study of CD8+ T cells in alopecia areata. TCRdb's copy holds only in-frame clones and misses some; the assay was immunoSEQ multiplex PCR. This sample yields around 140,000 clones, of which approximately 48% are seen a single time; around 19% belongs to the top ten. Sequencing used CD8+ T cells sorted from blood, obtained at week 0. Every receptor here comes from a human donor with alopecia areata. CDR3s include the opening cysteine and the closing phenylalanine or tryptophan. D genes are given only for firm matches.

>.|TRBJ2-1|TRBV27
CASSFDRSSYNEQFF
>.|TRBJ1-4|TRBV23-1
CASSLGEKLFF
>.|TRBJ2-7|TRBV4-2
CASSQEVGLTYAYF
>.|TRBJ1-2|TRBV30
CAWSQSGGGGYTF
>.|TRBJ1-2|TRBV7-9
CASSLDENYGYTF
>.|TRBJ2-1|TRBV30
CAWSRSYGQFF
>.|TRBJ1-1|TRBV30
CAWSGVGLHTEAFF
>TRBD2|TRBJ2-3|TRBV30
CAWSLTGGQDTQYF
>.|TRBJ1-4|TRBV27
CASSLVVGGEKLFF
>TRBD2|TRBJ2-7|TRBV7-3
CASSLHSGTSGSYEQYF
>.|TRBJ2-3|TRBV30
CAWSTSTDTQYF
>.|TRBJ1-6|TRBV16
CASSLNGGSNSPLHF